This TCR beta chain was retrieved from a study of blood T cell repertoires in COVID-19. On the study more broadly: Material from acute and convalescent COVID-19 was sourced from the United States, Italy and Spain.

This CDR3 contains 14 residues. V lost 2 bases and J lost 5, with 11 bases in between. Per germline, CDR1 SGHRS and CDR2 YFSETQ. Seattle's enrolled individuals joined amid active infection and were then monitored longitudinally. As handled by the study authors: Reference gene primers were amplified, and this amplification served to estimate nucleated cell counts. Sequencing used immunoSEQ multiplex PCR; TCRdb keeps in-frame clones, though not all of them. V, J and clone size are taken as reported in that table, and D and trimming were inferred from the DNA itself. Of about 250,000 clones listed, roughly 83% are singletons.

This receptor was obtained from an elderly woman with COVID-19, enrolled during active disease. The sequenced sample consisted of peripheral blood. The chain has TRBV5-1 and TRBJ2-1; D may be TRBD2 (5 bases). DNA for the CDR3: TGCGCCAGCAGCTTTGGCACCGGGGACAATGAGCAGTTCTTC. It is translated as CASSFGTGDNEQFF.